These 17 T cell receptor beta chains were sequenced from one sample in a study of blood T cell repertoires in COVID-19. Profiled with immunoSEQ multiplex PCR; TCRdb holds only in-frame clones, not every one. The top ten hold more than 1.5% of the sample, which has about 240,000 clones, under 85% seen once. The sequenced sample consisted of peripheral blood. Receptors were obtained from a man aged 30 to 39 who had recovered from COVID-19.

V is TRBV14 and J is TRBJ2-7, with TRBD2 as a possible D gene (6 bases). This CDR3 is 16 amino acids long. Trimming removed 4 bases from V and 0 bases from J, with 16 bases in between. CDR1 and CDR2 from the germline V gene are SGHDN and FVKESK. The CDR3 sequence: CASSPGLFKSSYEQYF. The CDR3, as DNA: TGTGCCAGCAGCCCGGGACTTTTTAAGAGCTCCTACGAGCAGTACTTC.

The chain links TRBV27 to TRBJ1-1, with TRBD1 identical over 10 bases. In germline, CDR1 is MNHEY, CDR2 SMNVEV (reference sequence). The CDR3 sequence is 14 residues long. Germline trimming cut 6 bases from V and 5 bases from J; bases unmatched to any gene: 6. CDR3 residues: CASRPTGGGTEAFF. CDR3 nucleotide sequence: TGTGCCAGCAGGCCGACAGGGGGCGGGACTGAAGCTTTCTTT.

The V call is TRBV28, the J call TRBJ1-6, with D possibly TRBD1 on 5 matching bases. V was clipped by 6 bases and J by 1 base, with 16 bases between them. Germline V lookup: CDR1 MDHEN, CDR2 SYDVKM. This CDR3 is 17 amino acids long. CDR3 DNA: TGTGCCAGCAGCCCAGGGTCGTCTTTATCCTATAATTCACCCCTCCACTTT. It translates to CASSPGSSLSYNSPLHF.

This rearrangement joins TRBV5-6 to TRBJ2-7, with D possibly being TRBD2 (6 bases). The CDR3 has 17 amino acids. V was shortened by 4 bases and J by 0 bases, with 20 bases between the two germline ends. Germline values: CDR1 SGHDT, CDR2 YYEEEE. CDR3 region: CASSPLLGGIRSYEQYV. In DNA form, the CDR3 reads TGTGCCAGCAGCCCACTTTTGGGGGGTATTCGCTCCTACGAGCAGTACGTC.

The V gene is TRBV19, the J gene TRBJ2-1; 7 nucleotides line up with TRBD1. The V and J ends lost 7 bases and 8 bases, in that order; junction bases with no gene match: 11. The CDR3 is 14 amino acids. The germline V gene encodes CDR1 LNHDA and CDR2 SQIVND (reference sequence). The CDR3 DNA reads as TGTGCCAGTACCAGCCGACAGGGTACCCATGAGCAGTTCTTC. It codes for CASTSRQGTHEQFF.

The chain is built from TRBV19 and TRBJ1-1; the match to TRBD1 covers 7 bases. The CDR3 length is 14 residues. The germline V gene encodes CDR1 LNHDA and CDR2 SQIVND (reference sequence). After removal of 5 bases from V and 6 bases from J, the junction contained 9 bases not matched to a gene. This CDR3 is CASSPTGASAEAFF. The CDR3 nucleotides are TGTGCCAGTAGTCCTACAGGGGCCAGCGCTGAAGCTTTCTTT. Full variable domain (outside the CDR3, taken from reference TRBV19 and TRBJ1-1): DGGITQSPKYLFRKEGQNVTLSCEQNLNHDAMYWYRQDPGQGLRLIYYSQIVNDFQKGDIAEGYSVSREKKESFPLTVTSAQKNPTAFYLCASSPTGASAEAFFGQGTRLTVV.

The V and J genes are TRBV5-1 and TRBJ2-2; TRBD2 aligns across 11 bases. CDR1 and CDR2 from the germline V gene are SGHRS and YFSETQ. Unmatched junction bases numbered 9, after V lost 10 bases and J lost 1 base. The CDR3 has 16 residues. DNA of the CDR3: TGCGCCTGCTGGGCTAGCGGGGGGCTGAACACCGGGGAGCTGTTTTTT. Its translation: CACWASGGLNTGELFF.

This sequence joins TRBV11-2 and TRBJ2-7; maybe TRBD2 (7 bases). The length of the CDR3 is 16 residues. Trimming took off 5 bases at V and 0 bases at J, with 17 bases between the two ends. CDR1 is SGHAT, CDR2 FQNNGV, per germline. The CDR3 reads CASSPGGGGLSYEQYF. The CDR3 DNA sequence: TGTGCCAGCAGCCCGGGGGGCGGGGGCCTCTCCTACGAGCAGTACTTC. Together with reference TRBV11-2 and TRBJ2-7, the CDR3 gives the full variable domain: EAGVAQSPRYKIIEKRQSVAFWCNPISGHATLYWYQQILGQGPKLLIQFQNNGVVDDSQLPKDRFSAERLKGVDSTLKIQPAKLEDSAVYLCASSPGGGGLSYEQYFGPGTRLTVT.

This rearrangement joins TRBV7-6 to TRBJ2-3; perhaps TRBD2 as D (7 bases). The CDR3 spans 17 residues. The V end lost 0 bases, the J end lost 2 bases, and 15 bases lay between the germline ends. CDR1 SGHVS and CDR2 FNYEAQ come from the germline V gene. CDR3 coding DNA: TGTGCCAGCAGCTTAGCGCTTGGCGGGGGCGTCACAGATACGCAGTATTTT. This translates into CASSLALGGGVTDTQYF.

As DNA, the CDR3 is TGTGCCAGCAGTCCTCCGGGATCCGGGCTTAGGAATCAGCCCCAGCATTTT. This encodes CASSPPGSGLRNQPQHF. This chain uses TRBV25-1 with TRBJ1-5, with D hard to call. CDR1 MGHDK and CDR2 SYGVNS come from the germline V gene. V lost 5 bases, J lost 4 bases, and 21 bases lay in between. The CDR3 is 17 residues long.

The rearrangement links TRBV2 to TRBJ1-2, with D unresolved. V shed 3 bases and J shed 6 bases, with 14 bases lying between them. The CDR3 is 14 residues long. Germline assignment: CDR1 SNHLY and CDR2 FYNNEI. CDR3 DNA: TGTGCCAGCAGTGATGGCAGACTACCTCATGGCTACACCTTC. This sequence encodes CASSDGRLPHGYTF.

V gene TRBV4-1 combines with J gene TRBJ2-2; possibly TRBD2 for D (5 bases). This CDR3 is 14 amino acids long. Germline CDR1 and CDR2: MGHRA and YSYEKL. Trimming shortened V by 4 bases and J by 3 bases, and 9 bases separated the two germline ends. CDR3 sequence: CASSRGSDTGELFF. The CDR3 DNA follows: TGCGCCAGCAGCCGCGGGTCTGACACCGGGGAGCTGTTTTTT.

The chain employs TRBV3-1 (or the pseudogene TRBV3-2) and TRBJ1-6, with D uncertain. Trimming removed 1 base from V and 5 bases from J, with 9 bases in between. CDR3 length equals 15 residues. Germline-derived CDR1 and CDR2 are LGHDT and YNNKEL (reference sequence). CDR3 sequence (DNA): TGTGCCAGCAGCCAAGCTCAGGTTAATAATTCACCCCTCCACTTT. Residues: CASSQAQVNNSPLHF.

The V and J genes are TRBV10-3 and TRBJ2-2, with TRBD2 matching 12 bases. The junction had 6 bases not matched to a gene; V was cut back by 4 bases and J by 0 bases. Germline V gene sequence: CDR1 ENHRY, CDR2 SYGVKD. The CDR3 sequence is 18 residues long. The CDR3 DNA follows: TGTGCCATCAGTGGCCCGACTAGCGGGGGAGCGAACACCGGGGAGCTGTTTTTT. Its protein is CAISGPTSGGANTGELFF.

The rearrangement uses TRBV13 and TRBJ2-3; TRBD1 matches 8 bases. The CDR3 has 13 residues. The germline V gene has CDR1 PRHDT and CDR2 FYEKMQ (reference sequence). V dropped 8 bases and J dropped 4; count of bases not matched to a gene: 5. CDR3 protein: CASSRQGPDTQYF. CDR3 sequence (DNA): TGTGCCAGCTCCCGACAGGGGCCAGATACGCAGTATTTT. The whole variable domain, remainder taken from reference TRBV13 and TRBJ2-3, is AAGVIQSPRHLIKEKRETATLKCYPIPRHDTVYWYQQGPGQDPQFLISFYEKMQSDKGSIPDRFSAQQFSDYHSELNMSSLELGDSALYFCASSRQGPDTQYFGPGTRLTVL.

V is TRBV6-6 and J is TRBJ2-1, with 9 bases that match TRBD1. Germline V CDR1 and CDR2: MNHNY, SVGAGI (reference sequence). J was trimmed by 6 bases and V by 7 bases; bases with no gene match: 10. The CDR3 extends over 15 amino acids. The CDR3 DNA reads TGTGCCAGCACCTACGGACAGGGGCCTTCCAATGAGCAGTTCTTC. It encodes CASTYGQGPSNEQFF.

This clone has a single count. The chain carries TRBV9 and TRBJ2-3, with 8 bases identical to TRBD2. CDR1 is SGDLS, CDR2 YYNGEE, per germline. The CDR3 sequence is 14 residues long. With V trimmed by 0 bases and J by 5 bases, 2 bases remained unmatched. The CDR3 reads CASSVAGGGDTQYF. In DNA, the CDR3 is TGTGCCAGCAGCGTAGCGGGGGGGGGAGATACGCAGTATTTT. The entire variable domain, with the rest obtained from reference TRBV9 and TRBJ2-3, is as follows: DSGVTQTPKHLITATGQRVTLRCSPRSGDLSVYWYQQSLDQGLQFLIQYYNGEERAKGNILERFSAQQFPDLHSELNLSSLELGDSALYFCASSVAGGGDTQYFGPGTRLTVL.